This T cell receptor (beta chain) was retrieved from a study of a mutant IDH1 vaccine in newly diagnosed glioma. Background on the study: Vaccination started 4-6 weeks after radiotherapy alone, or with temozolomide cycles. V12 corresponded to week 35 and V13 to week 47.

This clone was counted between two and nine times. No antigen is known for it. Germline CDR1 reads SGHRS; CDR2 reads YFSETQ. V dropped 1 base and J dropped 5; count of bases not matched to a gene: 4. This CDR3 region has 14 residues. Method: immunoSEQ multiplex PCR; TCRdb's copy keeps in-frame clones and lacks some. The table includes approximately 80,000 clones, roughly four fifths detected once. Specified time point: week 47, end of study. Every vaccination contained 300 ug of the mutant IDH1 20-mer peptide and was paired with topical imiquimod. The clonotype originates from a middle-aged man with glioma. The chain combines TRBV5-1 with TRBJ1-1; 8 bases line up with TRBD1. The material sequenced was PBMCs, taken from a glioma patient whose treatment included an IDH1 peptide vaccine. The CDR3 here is CASSLSRGHTEAFF. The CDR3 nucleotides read TGCGCCAGCAGCTTGTCCAGGGGGCATACTGAAGCTTTCTTT.